These 25 T cell receptor beta chains came from one sample sequenced in a study of cytomegalovirus exposure and HLA in healthy donors. PCR used 60 Vbeta primers and 13 Jbeta primers. TCRdb's table, derived via immunoSEQ multiplex PCR, lists solely in-frame clones and lacks some. The sample contains 100,000 to 150,000 clones, about two thirds of which appear only once. Material for sequencing was PBMCs. These receptors originate from a woman aged 55-75 years in good health and CMV-seropositive.

The rearrangement joins TRBV6-1 to TRBJ1-2; D gene unclear. Germline lookup yields CDR1 MNHNS and CDR2 SASEGT. Trimming took 8 bases from V and 6 from J, leaving 10 bases between them. The CDR3 consists of 11 residues. The CDR3 nucleotides are TGTGCCAGCTCCCAGGTGCATGGCTACACCTTC. Residues: CASSQVHGYTF.

The V and J genes are TRBV7-9 and TRBJ1-2; 12 bases are a match to TRBD1. Germline V gene data show CDR1 as SEHNR and CDR2 as FQNEAQ (reference sequence). The CDR3 is 15 residues long. The V gene end was trimmed by 5 bases and the J gene end by 7 bases; junction bases not matched to a gene: 8. Here the CDR3 DNA reads TGTGCCAGCAGCCCCGGGACAGGGGGCTGGGGTGGCTACACCTTC. Its protein product is CASSPGTGGWGGYTF. Complete variable domain (other parts from reference TRBV7-9 and TRBJ1-2): DTGVSQNPRHKITKRGQNVTFRCDPISEHNRLYWYRQTLGQGPEFLTYFQNEAQLEKSRLLSDRFSAERPKGSFSTLEIQRTEQGDSAMYLCASSPGTGGWGGYTFGSGTRLTVV.

The chain couples TRBV2 to TRBJ2-7, with D perhaps matching TRBD1 (6 bases). V gave up 3 bases and J gave up 8 bases, with 14 bases separating them. Per the germline V gene, CDR1 is SNHLY and CDR2 is FYNNEI. There are 13 residues in the CDR3. The chain's CDR3 is CASSEGARPKQYF. CDR3 nucleotides: TGTGCCAGCAGTGAGGGGGCCCGGCCAAAGCAGTACTTC. Full variable domain (missing parts from reference TRBV2 and TRBJ2-7): EPEVTQTPSHQVTQMGQEVILRCVPISNHLYFYWYRQILGQKVEFLVSFYNNEISEKSEIFDDQFSVERPDGSNFTLKIRSTKLEDSAMYFCASSEGARPKQYFGPGTRLTVT.

V is TRBV10-3 and J is TRBJ1-1; TRBD1 matches at 7 bases. The V gene's germline CDR1 is ENHRY and CDR2 SYGVKD. This CDR3 spans 13 amino acids. With V trimmed by 4 bases and J by 2 bases, 1 base remained unmatched. DNA for the CDR3: TGTGCCATCAGTGGGGACAGAAACACTGAAGCTTTCTTT. It codes for CAISGDRNTEAFF.

V usage is TRBV7-3 and J usage is TRBJ2-3, with unresolved D. CDR1 is SGHTA, CDR2 FQGTGA, per germline. The V and J ends lost 5 bases and 6 bases respectively, with 9 bases between them. CDR3 length: 12 residues. The CDR3 is CASSVTGDTQYF. The CDR3 DNA reads TGTGCCAGCAGCGTCACCGGGGATACGCAGTATTTT.

Only a few counts were recorded for this clone. The CDR3 is CASSLADRVTPLHF. The DNA of the CDR3 is TGTGCCAGCAGCTTAGCCGACAGGGTCACACCCCTCCACTTT. The chain couples TRBV11-2 to TRBJ1-6; TRBD1 matches at 7 bases. V shed 1 base, J shed 11 bases, and the junction held 5 bases outside the gene matches. The V gene's germline CDR1 is SGHAT and CDR2 FQNNGV. The CDR3 loop spans 14 amino acids.

This sequence joins TRBV19 and TRBJ1-1, with unresolved D. The V gene's germline CDR1 is LNHDA and CDR2 SQIVND (reference sequence). V was trimmed by 7 bases and J by 3 bases, leaving 15 bases between them. CDR3 length: 14 residues. CDR3 in DNA: TGTGCCAGTACCAGAGACACGTTGTACACTGAAGCTTTCTTT. Its translation is CASTRDTLYTEAFF.

The rearrangement joins TRBV5-5 to TRBJ2-1; D is possibly TRBD1 (6 bases). V gave up 4 bases and J gave up 0 bases, with 11 bases separating them. The germline gives CDR1 SGHKS, CDR2 YYEKEE (reference sequence). This CDR3 region has 15 residues. CDR3 nucleotide sequence: TGTGCCAGCAGCGCCCGGGACACCTCCTACAATGAGCAGTTCTTC. Its translation: CASSARDTSYNEQFF.

This clone has a handful of counts. The CDR3 coding sequence is TGTGCCAGCAGCGCGGGCGAGCAAGAGACCCAGTACTTC. This translates into CASSAGEQETQYF. The chain has TRBV5-4 and TRBJ2-5, with a tentative D call TRBD2 (5 bases). This CDR3 is built from 13 residues. Germline lookup yields CDR1 SGHNT and CDR2 YYREEE (reference sequence). Trimming shortened V by 4 bases and J by 2 bases, and 9 bases separated the two germline ends.

V and J are TRBV6-1 and TRBJ1-2; TRBD1 agrees at 7 bases. V dropped 4 bases and J dropped 0; count of bases not matched to a gene: 5. Germline V lookup: CDR1 MNHNS, CDR2 SASEGT. CDR3 length: 15 amino acids. The DNA for the CDR3 is TGTGCCAGCAGTGGAGGGACAGCCGCTAACTATGGCTACACCTTC. This gives the protein CASSGGTAANYGYTF.

The J gene is TRBJ2-5, the V gene TRBV7-3, with unresolved D. From germline, CDR1 is SGHTA and CDR2 FQGTGA. This CDR3 region has 14 residues. V lost 6 bases and J 5 bases, leaving 16 bases between the germline ends. The chain's CDR3 is CASSPGANWETQYF. In DNA, the CDR3 is TGTGCCAGCAGTCCCGGAGCGAATTGGGAGACCCAGTACTTC.

CDR3 region: CSALRGNTQYF. The DNA of the CDR3 is TGCAGTGCCCTCAGGGGGAATACGCAGTATTTT. The chain is built from TRBV20-1 and TRBJ2-3, with 7 bases lining up with TRBD1. This CDR3 has 11 residues. With 6 bases clipped from V and 7 bases from J, the junction kept 4 bases outside the gene matches. The germline V gene encodes CDR1 DFQATT and CDR2 SNEGSKA (reference sequence).

The sample holds one count of this clone. The J gene is TRBJ1-1, the V gene TRBV6-5; TRBD1 matches 8 bases. CDR3 length equals 13 residues. The ends lost 6 bases at V and 4 bases at J; junction bases unmatched: 4. Per the germline V gene, CDR1 is MNHEY and CDR2 is SVGAGI. CDR3 in amino acids: CASRMTGVTEAFF. DNA for the CDR3: TGTGCCAGCAGAATGACAGGGGTCACTGAAGCTTTCTTT.

This clone showed up just once. This sequence joins TRBV7-8 and TRBJ2-2; D not certain. Trimming pared 4 bases from V and 7 bases from J, leaving 19 bases between. Germline values: CDR1 SGHVS, CDR2 FQNEAQ. The CDR3 length is 16 residues. The CDR3 region is CASSSPTTGFDGELFF. Written as DNA, the CDR3 is TGTGCCAGCAGCTCGCCCACGACTGGGTTCGACGGGGAGCTGTTTTTT.

The chain joins TRBV18 to TRBJ1-5; D is unresolved. The CDR3 consists of 16 residues. V gave up 2 bases and J gave up 2 bases, with 13 bases separating them. CDR1 KGHSH and CDR2 LQKENI come from the germline V gene. This CDR3 is CASSPNGPAGNQPQHF. Here the CDR3 DNA reads TGTGCCAGCTCACCAAATGGACCAGCGGGCAATCAGCCCCAGCATTTT.

The CDR3, as DNA: TGTGCCAGCAGTTACGCGGACAGTGGGCAGCCCCAGCATTTT. Protein: CASSYADSGQPQHF. This chain links TRBV6-5 with TRBJ1-5; D perhaps matches TRBD1 (6 bases). The CDR3 covers 14 residues. V dropped 2 bases and J dropped 7 bases, with 12 bases sitting between them. The germline CDR1 and CDR2 sequences are MNHEY and SVGAGI.

V is TRBV6-5 and J is TRBJ2-5; unclear D gene. Germline CDR1 MNHEY, CDR2 SVGAGI. The CDR3 is 14 amino acids. Trimming pared 0 bases from V and 5 bases from J, leaving 10 bases between. As DNA, the CDR3 is TGTGCCAGCAGTTACTCGAGGAGTCTTGAGACCCAGTACTTC. Its translation is CASSYSRSLETQYF.

J is TRBJ1-1 and V is TRBV29-1, with D possibly TRBD1 on 6 matching bases. Germline CDR1 and CDR2: SQVTM and ANQGSEA. This CDR3 spans 13 amino acids. Trimming took off 6 bases at V and 5 bases at J, with 16 bases between the two ends. CDR3 amino acids: CSVAQGQRTEAFF. The CDR3 DNA reads as TGCAGCGTAGCACAGGGCCAGAGGACTGAAGCTTTCTTT.

Only one count was recorded for this clone. Other DNA sequences in the sample encode the same CDR3. The chain couples TRBV18 to TRBJ2-7; D gene ambiguous. The CDR3 extends over 12 amino acids. V lost 3 bases and J 0 bases, leaving 3 bases between the germline ends. Germline CDR1 reads KGHSH; CDR2 reads LQKENI. The CDR3 region is CASSPSSYEQYF. In DNA, the CDR3 is TGTGCCAGCTCACCTAGCTCCTACGAGCAGTACTTC.

This chain links TRBV29-1 with TRBJ2-7; 10 nucleotides align to TRBD1. Per germline, CDR1 SQVTM and CDR2 ANQGSEA. The V segment lost 0 bases and the J segment 6 bases; nucleotides outside the gene matches: 11. The CDR3 has 16 amino acids. The CDR3 DNA sequence: TGCAGCGTTGAAGATCGGGGGGACAGGGGAGTAATCGAGCAGTACTTC. Translation: CSVEDRGDRGVIEQYF.

The rearrangement joins TRBV6-1 to TRBJ2-5; D may be TRBD1 (6 bases). CDR1 and CDR2 (germline): MNHNS, SASEGT. V shed 2 bases and J shed 1 base, with 11 bases lying between them. The CDR3 has 15 amino acids. CDR3 nucleotide sequence: TGTGCCAGCAGTGAAATGGGGGCCCTCCAAGAGACCCAGTACTTC. The encoded protein is CASSEMGALQETQYF.

The chain has TRBV21-1 and TRBJ1-1; no check of the table's D call, TRBD1, against the DNA was made. TRBV21-1 is shown as a pseudogene. The CDR3 runs to 16 residues. The CDR3 sequence: CASSNPRGRFPVLAFF. CDR3 DNA: TGTGCCAGCAGCAATCCCAGGGGCCGCTTCCCAGTGTTAGCTTTCTTT.

The genes are TRBV7-3 and TRBJ1-1; possible D gene TRBD1, 5 bases. The CDR3 is made up of 13 amino acids. Germline-derived CDR1 and CDR2 are SGHTA and FQGTGA. V lost 4 bases and J 1 base, leaving 7 bases between the germline ends. In DNA form, the CDR3 reads TGTGCCAGCAGCTCCGGGGGGAACACTGAAGCTTTCTTT. Translation: CASSSGGNTEAFF.

A single count supports this clone. This chain uses TRBV27 with TRBJ1-5, with 7 bases fitting TRBD1. Germline-derived CDR1 and CDR2 are MNHEY and SMNVEV (reference sequence). The CDR3 runs 13 residues. V gave up 5 bases and J gave up 6 bases; unmatched junction bases: 4. The CDR3 DNA is TGTGCCAGCAGTACACAGGGGAGTCAGCCCCAGCATTTT. This translates into CASSTQGSQPQHF.

As to this clone: At one of its ends the junction is not consistent with the germline gene, which may arise from a read error. Other DNA sequences in this specimen translate into the identical CDR3. The CDR3 bases are TGTGCCAGCAGCTTAGGGGAACCGGGACTTACCTACGAACAGTACTTC. It encodes CASSLGEPGLTYEQYF. The chain combines TRBV7-3 with TRBJ2-7; D is perhaps TRBD2 (6 bases). This CDR3 region has 16 residues. Looked up from germline, CDR1 is SGHTA and CDR2 is FQGTGA.